This TCR beta chain was identified in a study of T cells in Graves' hyperthyroidism and ophthalmopathy. Uncontrolled infections, other autoimmune diseases, pregnancy or lactation led to exclusion of patients. Diagnoses were established using clinical symptoms, serum thyroxine and TRAb, thyroid ultrasound and orbital computed tomography. In the case of this clonotype: This sequence may be a read error, since a much larger clone differs from it by one base.

The CDR3 covers 14 residues. The germline V gene encodes CDR1 SEHNR and CDR2 FQNEAQ (reference sequence). Amplification targeted TCR beta CDR3 regions from RNA transcripts. Carried out on the TCR CDR3, a first-round RT-PCR used the HTBI primer set. TCRdb passed the multiplex PCR reads through MiXCR, listing each CDR3 protein once. Of some 550,000 distinct CDR3 sequences listed, about 16% were seen once; the top ten hold roughly 3.5%. Material: blood. This clonotype originated in a woman between 40 and 50 years old with Graves' ophthalmopathy. The chain is built from TRBV7-9 and TRBJ1-1; D unresolved. The CDR3 reads CASSFGIMNTEVFF. The DNA of the CDR3 is TGTGCCAGCAGCTTTGGGATCATGAACACTGAAGTTTTCTTT. The full variable domain, rest sourced from reference TRBV7-9 and TRBJ1-1, is DTGVSQNPRHKITKRGQNVTFRCDPISEHNRLYWYRQTLGQGPEFLTYFQNEAQLEKSRLLSDRFSAERPKGSFSTLEIQRTEQGDSAMYLCASSFGIMNTEVFFGQGTRLTVV.